This record covers a single T cell receptor beta chain. Its antigen is unknown. The protocol was immunoSEQ multiplex PCR, while the TCRdb copy is restricted to in-frame clones and leaves out a portion. This table has tens of thousands of clones, approximately 90% appearing once. The entry originates in a study of PD-1 blockade in mismatch repair-deficient tumors. Across the study: Enrolled about 2012-2017, patients had progressing, pretreated mismatch repair-deficient cancers of about a dozen types.

PCR or immunohistochemistry showed mismatch repair deficiency in every enrolled patient. Germline values: CDR1 ENHRY, CDR2 SYGVKD. The V and J ends lost 3 bases and 9 bases, in that order; junction bases with no gene match: 5. The CDR3 has 14 residues. Study results and limitations: Rapid post-treatment expansion, then contraction, generally preceding radiologic response, marked tumor-resident clones.

The sample consisted of peripheral blood, taken 52 weeks after starting pembrolizumab. The rearrangement joins TRBV10-3 to TRBJ2-4, with TRBD1 identical over 10 bases. This receptor was identified in an adult with mismatch repair-deficient cancer. The DNA of the CDR3 is TGTGCCATCAGTGACGGGACAGGGGACAGCATTCAGTACTTC. As protein: CAISDGTGDSIQYF.